Listed here are 24 T cell receptor beta chains from one sample, sequenced in a study of blood T cell repertoires in COVID-19. Produced via immunoSEQ multiplex PCR; TCRdb's table is partial and in-frame only. The sample has about 370,000 clones, roughly 89% seen once; the top ten hold 1.5% to 2%. Material: PBMCs or T cells enriched from blood (not recorded which). The receptors shown here come from a woman younger than 45 who had recovered from COVID-19.

The sample holds one count of this clone. This chain joins TRBV7-8 and TRBJ2-1, with 13 nucleotides matching TRBD2. This CDR3 comprises 17 residues. The V segment lost 1 base and the J segment 7 bases; nucleotides outside the gene matches: 7. Looked up from germline, CDR1 is SGHVS and CDR2 is FQNEAQ. CDR3 protein: CASSLDGTSGAMNEQFF. The DNA for the CDR3 is TGTGCCAGCAGCTTAGACGGGACTAGCGGGGCCATGAATGAGCAGTTCTTC.

V gene TRBV30 combines with J gene TRBJ2-7; 13 bases map to TRBD2. The V gene end was trimmed by 7 bases and the J gene end by 3 bases; junction bases not matched to a gene: 15. The CDR3 loop spans 17 amino acids. Germline values: CDR1 GTSNPN, CDR2 SVGIG (reference sequence). CDR3 sequence (DNA): TGTGCCTCCCGCCGTGGACTAGCGGGAGAGGGGTACTACGAGCAGTACTTC. Its translation: CASRRGLAGEGYYEQYF.

Written as DNA, the CDR3 is TGTGCCAGCAGTTTCTATGGTGAGCAGTACTTC. Its protein is CASSFYGEQYF. The chain uses TRBV27 and TRBJ2-7; D gene unclear. CDR1 and CDR2 (germline): MNHEY, SMNVEV (reference sequence). The CDR3 contains 11 residues. V was shortened by 3 bases and J by 7 bases, with 7 bases between the two germline ends.

The chain has TRBV4-1 and TRBJ1-4; no definite D call. Trimming removed 5 bases from V and 6 bases from J, with 4 bases in between. Germline values: CDR1 MGHRA, CDR2 YSYEKL. This CDR3 is 11 amino acids long. The CDR3: CASSKHEKLFF. Written as DNA, the CDR3 is TGCGCCAGCAGCAAGCATGAAAAACTGTTTTTT.

This chain uses TRBV11-2 with TRBJ1-6; 8 positions agree with TRBD1. Germline V lookup: CDR1 SGHAT, CDR2 FQNNGV. Trimming at V came to 3 bases and at J to 8 bases, leaving 9 bases not matched to a gene. The CDR3 covers 16 residues. CDR3 nucleotide sequence: TGTGCCAGCAGCTTCAATATGGGACAGGCCTATTCACCCCTCCACTTT. Translating it yields CASSFNMGQAYSPLHF.

The gene calls are TRBV18 and TRBJ2-2; 11 nucleotides align to TRBD2. CDR3 size: 15 residues. CDR1 is KGHSH and CDR2 is LQKENI in the germline V gene. V lost 5 bases to trimming and J lost 3 bases; unmatched junction nucleotides: 2. CDR3 coding DNA: TGTGCCAGCTCATTACTAGCGGGGGACACCGGGGAGCTGTTTTTT. Encoded protein: CASSLLAGDTGELFF.

This chain connects TRBV19 to TRBJ2-2, with TRBD2 matching 7 bases. V lost 3 bases and J lost 6; bases outside the gene matches: 4. The CDR3 length is 14 residues. Germline loops: CDR1 LNHDA, CDR2 SQIVND (reference sequence). The CDR3 sequence: CASSIGRAAGELFF. The CDR3 coding sequence is TGTGCCAGTAGTATTGGGAGGGCCGCCGGGGAGCTGTTTTTT.

This chain uses TRBV3-1 (or the pseudogene TRBV3-2) with TRBJ2-3; no firm D call. This CDR3 is 15 amino acids long. CDR1 is LGHDT and CDR2 is YNNKEL in the germline V gene (reference sequence). With 4 bases removed from V and 2 bases from J, the gap between germline ends came to 13 bases. CDR3 in amino acids: CASSPRLSSTDTQYF. The CDR3 region has the DNA TGTGCCAGCAGCCCCCGTTTATCGTCCACAGATACGCAGTATTTT.

The chain joins TRBV6-5 to TRBJ1-5; TRBD1 matches at 7 bases. Germline CDR1 is MNHEY and CDR2 is SVGAGI. V was clipped by 8 bases and J by 6 bases; unmatched bases: 10. This CDR3 has 14 residues. This CDR3 reads CASGSRQGGQPQHF. The CDR3 DNA sequence: TGTGCCAGCGGAAGTCGACAGGGTGGTCAGCCCCAGCATTTT.

The chain has TRBV2 and TRBJ2-1, with a weak D call TRBD1 (6 bases). The CDR3 sequence is 13 residues long. Trimming left V 8 bases short and J 9 bases short, with 17 bases between. CDR1 and CDR2 from the germline V gene are SNHLY and FYNNEI. CDR3 nucleotides: TGTGCCAGCGCCACCAACACAGGGAGTGAGCAGTTCTTC. It is translated as CASATNTGSEQFF.

CDR3 region: CASSYGGRGLRGYTF. CDR3 sequence (DNA): TGTGCCAGCAGTTACGGGGGCAGGGGGCTGCGTGGCTACACCTTC. The V and J genes are TRBV6-2 or TRBV6-3 and TRBJ1-2, with TRBD1 matching 8 bases. This CDR3 is 15 amino acids long. Germline V gene lookup returns CDR1 MNHEY and CDR2 SVGEGT. The ends lost 2 bases at V and 7 bases at J; junction bases unmatched: 9.

The chain carries TRBV5-4 and TRBJ2-3, with 7 bases matching TRBD2. CDR3 length equals 18 residues. CDR1 and CDR2 from the germline V gene are SGHNT and YYREEE (reference sequence). V was pared by 3 bases and J by 4 bases, with 17 bases of the junction left unmatched. The CDR3 bases are TGTGCCAGCAGCTCGGGAGGCACAGGCTCTATGGCTTCAGATACGCAGTATTTT. Residues: CASSSGGTGSMASDTQYF.

The chain links TRBV7-9 to TRBJ1-1; D unclear. CDR1 and CDR2 (germline): SEHNR, FQNEAQ (reference sequence). V shed 1 base and J shed 4 bases, with 7 bases lying between them. CDR3 length: 13 amino acids. The CDR3 nucleotides read TGTGCCAGCAGCTTAGGGGAGGTCACTGAAGCTTTCTTT. The encoded protein is CASSLGEVTEAFF. Full variable domain (rest looked up from reference TRBV7-9 and TRBJ1-1): DTGVSQNPRHKITKRGQNVTFRCDPISEHNRLYWYRQTLGQGPEFLTYFQNEAQLEKSRLLSDRFSAERPKGSFSTLEIQRTEQGDSAMYLCASSLGEVTEAFFGQGTRLTVV.

The chain couples TRBV28 to TRBJ2-3, with a weak D call TRBD1 (6 bases). Trimming pared 4 bases from V and 3 bases from J, leaving 11 bases between. The CDR3 runs 14 residues. The germline gives CDR1 MDHEN, CDR2 SYDVKM. The CDR3 protein is CASSSDRRTDTQYF. As DNA, the CDR3 is TGTGCCAGCAGTTCAGACAGGCGGACAGATACGCAGTATTTT.

This chain connects TRBV15 to TRBJ1-4; D call uncertain. V shed 6 bases and J shed 6 bases, with 17 bases lying between them. The CDR3 has 15 residues. Looked up from germline, CDR1 is LNHNV and CDR2 is YYDKDF (reference sequence). CDR3 nucleotides: TGTGCCACCAGTCCCACCAAAAGCGTTTATGAAAAACTGTTTTTT. It translates to CATSPTKSVYEKLFF.

The chain has TRBV5-1 and TRBJ2-7; 12 positions agree with TRBD1. Per germline, CDR1 SGHRS and CDR2 YFSETQ. This CDR3 region has 17 residues. V shed 4 bases, J shed 5 bases, and the junction held 13 bases outside the gene matches. The CDR3 DNA is TGCGCCAGCAGCAGAGGGACAGGGGGCTATAGGGTAGACGAGCAGTACTTC. This translates into CASSRGTGGYRVDEQYF.

The V and J genes are TRBV9 and TRBJ1-1; perhaps TRBD1 as D (6 bases). Germline CDR1 SGDLS, CDR2 YYNGEE. This CDR3 is built from 13 residues. Trimming stripped 4 bases from V and 4 bases from J, with 11 bases between. The CDR3, as DNA: TGTGCCAGCAGCACAGGGTTGGGCACTGAAGCTTTCTTT. It codes for CASSTGLGTEAFF.

The gene calls are TRBV4-2 and TRBJ1-2; no definite D call. The ends were cut back, 0 bases at V and 3 bases at J, with 20 bases in the middle. This CDR3 spans 18 amino acids. Germline V gene lookup returns CDR1 LGHNA and CDR2 YNFKEQ. Here the CDR3 DNA reads TGTGCCAGCAGCCAAGACTCAGGCGCCACCAAATGGGACTATGGCTACACCTTC. This sequence encodes CASSQDSGATKWDYGYTF.

This chain uses TRBV19 with TRBJ2-2; 7 bases agree with TRBD1. The CDR3 is 14 amino acids. CDR1 LNHDA and CDR2 SQIVND come from the germline V gene (reference sequence). Germline trimming cut 7 bases from V and 7 bases from J; bases unmatched to any gene: 9. The CDR3 DNA reads as TGTGCCAGTAAGCGCAGGGGGAGCGTCGGGGAGCTGTTTTTT. Translation gives CASKRRGSVGELFF.

The V call is TRBV19, the J call TRBJ1-1, with a possible D match to TRBD1 (5 bases). The V and J ends lost 5 bases and 8 bases respectively, with 18 bases between them. Germline CDR1 and CDR2: LNHDA and SQIVND (reference sequence). The CDR3 covers 14 residues. For the CDR3, the DNA is TGTGCCAGTAGTGTGGGACGAGACCGGGGGGAAGCTTTCTTT. Protein: CASSVGRDRGEAFF.

CDR3 in amino acids: CAWSVPDVWGHRGSTGWYGYTF. Written as DNA, the CDR3 is TGTGCCTGGAGTGTACCTGATGTTTGGGGGCACAGGGGGTCGACCGGCTGGTATGGCTACACCTTC. The chain uses TRBV30 and TRBJ1-2; 8 nucleotides align to TRBD1. CDR1 is GTSNPN, CDR2 SVGIG, per germline (reference sequence). The J segment lost 5 bases and the V segment lost 0 bases, leaving 29 bases of the junction unmatched. This CDR3 contains 22 residues.

The J gene is TRBJ2-7, the V gene TRBV3-1 (or the pseudogene TRBV3-2); 12 bases line up with TRBD2. Germline V lookup: CDR1 LGHDT, CDR2 YNNKEL (reference sequence). The trim removed 0 bases at V and 4 bases at J, leaving 4 bases unmatched. CDR3 length: 16 residues. The CDR3 DNA is TGTGCCAGCAGCCAAGAGCCGGGACTAGCGGGTTACGAGCAGTACTTC. It yields the protein CASSQEPGLAGYEQYF.

This chain joins TRBV20-1 and TRBJ1-2, with D maybe TRBD1 (5 bases). CDR1 and CDR2 (germline): DFQATT, SNEGSKA (reference sequence). The V and J ends lost 3 bases and 2 bases respectively, with 7 bases between them. The CDR3 length is 12 residues. The CDR3 is CSASSGNYGYTF. The CDR3 nucleotides are TGCAGTGCTAGTTCAGGGAACTATGGCTACACCTTC.

V and J are TRBV9 and TRBJ2-1; 10 bases are a match to TRBD1. The CDR3 length is 15 residues. V trimming: 4 bases; J trimming: 4 bases; junction bases outside the gene matches: 5. CDR1 SGDLS and CDR2 YYNGEE come from the germline V gene. The CDR3 DNA is TGTGCCAGCAGCCTCCGGACAGGGGGATACAATGAGCAGTTCTTC. Amino acid sequence: CASSLRTGGYNEQFF.